Listed below are T cell receptor beta chains from one sample, sequenced in a study of shared clonotypes between healthy human individuals. The table came from immunoSEQ multiplex PCR; TCRdb's copy has only in-frame clones and leaves some out. The sample lists some 690,000 clones, roughly 91% occurring once. Sequenced sample: memory CD8+ T cells from PBMCs. The receptors were sampled from a man younger than 35 in good health. Some clones in this sample may be carry-over from other donors' samples. The CDR3 runs from the conserved cysteine through the conserved F or W. Each record gives: J gene, clone size, D gene, V gene, CDR3 protein, CDR3 DNA. A D gene is named only where the DNA matches it firmly. Size tells how often a clone was seen (once, few, many) or the class of an expanded clone, and some rows leave it out.

TRBJ2-7 - - TRBV10-3 CAISGGRSSYEQYF TGTGCCATCAGTGGAGGGAGAAGCTCCTACGAGCAGTACTTC
TRBJ2-7 - TRBD2 TRBV5-8 CASSLSGGSYEQYF TGTGCCAGCAGCTTAAGCGGGGGCTCCTACGAGCAGTACTTC
TRBJ2-7 - - TRBV11-2 CASSPRGSYEQYF TGTGCCAGCAGCCCCAGGGGCTCCTACGAGCAGTACTTC
TRBJ2-5 once TRBD2 TRBV11-1 CASSLLPGLAKGETQYF TGTGCCAGCAGCCTCCTCCCGGGACTAGCAAAGGGAGAGACCCAGTACTTC
TRBJ2-7 few - TRBV6-4 CASSLGGPGYEQYF TGTGCCAGCAGTCTTGGGGGGCCCGGCTACGAGCAGTACTTC
TRBJ2-1 - - TRBV7-6 CASSLVWGSGNEQFF TGTGCCAGCAGCTTAGTATGGGGATCAGGCAATGAGCAGTTCTTC
TRBJ2-7 - TRBD2 TRBV7-8 CASSNSGTSGILGSYEQYF TGTGCCAGCAGCAACAGCGGGACTAGCGGGATCCTTGGCTCCTACGAGCAGTACTTC
TRBJ1-1 once - TRBV13 CASSLKNTEAFF TGTGCCAGCAGTTTAAAGAACACTGAAGCTTTCTTT
TRBJ2-5 once - TRBV29-1 CSVEGHQETQYF TGCAGCGTTGAGGGACATCAAGAGACCCAGTACTTC
TRBJ1-1 - - TRBV27 CASSLSVLRGLYLGTEAFF TGTGCCAGCAGTTTATCGGTTCTGCGGGGACTCTACCTGGGGACTGAAGCTTTCTTT
TRBJ2-5 - - TRBV27 CASSVGPGFVETQYF TGTGCCAGCAGTGTGGGCCCAGGGTTTGTTGAGACCCAGTACTTC
TRBJ2-7 once TRBD1 TRBV28 CASGTGGTYEQYF TGTGCCAGCGGGACAGGGGGGACCTACGAGCAGTACTTC
TRBJ1-1 - - TRBV27 CASSLLGPTEAFF TGTGCCAGCAGTTTACTCGGTCCCACTGAAGCTTTCTTT
TRBJ2-1 - TRBD2 TRBV29-1 CSVLPETSAYNEQFF TGCAGCGTCCTACCTGAGACTAGCGCTTACAATGAGCAGTTCTTC
TRBJ2-7 - - TRBV5-6 CASSDWRGTYEQYF TGTGCCAGCAGCGACTGGAGGGGTACCTACGAGCAGTACTTC
TRBJ2-2 - - TRBV19 CASSINGANTGELFF TGTGCCAGTAGTATTAACGGGGCGAACACCGGGGAGCTGTTTTTT
TRBJ2-2 - - TRBV7-3 CASSRPPAGELFF TGTGCCAGCAGCCGCCCCCCTGCCGGGGAGCTGTTTTTT
TRBJ2-2 - TRBD1 TRBV9 CASSGGQGPPGELFF TGTGCCAGCAGCGGGGGACAGGGGCCCCCCGGGGAGCTGTTTTTT
TRBJ2-3 - TRBD2 TRBV7-9 CASSLTSGRTDTQYF TGTGCCAGCAGCCTGACTAGCGGGAGAACAGATACGCAGTATTTT
TRBJ2-7 - - TRBV9 CASSVGQSFEQYF TGTGCCAGCAGCGTAGGGCAGTCCTTCGAGCAGTACTTC
TRBJ2-5 - - TRBV14 CASSQDQDPWETQYF TGTGCCAGCAGCCAAGATCAGGACCCTTGGGAGACCCAGTACTTC
TRBJ2-7 once - TRBV4-3 CASSPRSTLYTYEQYF TGCGCCAGCAGCCCCAGATCGACACTATATACCTACGAGCAGTACTTC
TRBJ2-7 - - TRBV28 CASSRGEPGRGSYEQYF TGTGCCAGCAGTCGAGGGGAACCGGGACGGGGTTCCTACGAGCAGTACTTC
TRBJ2-1 - - TRBV27 CASSLSTAYNEQFF TGTGCCAGCAGTTTATCCACAGCCTACAATGAGCAGTTCTTC
TRBJ2-2 - - TRBV7-3 CASSLTGYTGELFF TGTGCCAGCAGCTTAACAGGGTATACCGGGGAGCTGTTTTTT
TRBJ2-1 - TRBD2 TRBV2 CASSVTSGHLSYNEQFF TGTGCCAGCAGTGTAACTAGCGGGCATCTCTCCTACAATGAGCAGTTCTTC
TRBJ2-1 - - TRBV11-2 CASSSPSYNEQFF TGTGCCAGCAGCTCCCCTTCCTACAATGAGCAGTTCTTC
TRBJ2-3 - TRBD2 TRBV11-2 CASSLLLAGGTDTQYF TGTGCCAGCAGCTTACTACTAGCGGGAGGGACAGATACGCAGTATTTT
TRBJ2-7 - TRBD1 TRBV28 CASSARGQGYEQYF TGTGCCAGCAGTGCCCGGGGACAGGGCTACGAGCAGTACTTC
TRBJ2-7 - - TRBV7-9 CASSPPDRLLHEQYF TGTGCCAGCAGCCCGCCGGACAGATTGCTACACGAGCAGTACTTC
TRBJ2-2 - TRBD2 TRBV28 CASSFPTGGADTGELFF TGTGCCAGCAGTTTCCCAACGGGGGGGGCTGACACCGGGGAGCTGTTTTTT
TRBJ2-1 - - TRBV27 CASSLFPGAGNEQFF TGTGCCAGCAGTTTATTTCCGGGAGCGGGCAATGAGCAGTTCTTC
TRBJ2-7 - - TRBV4-1 CASSQAAGYEQYF TGCGCCAGCAGCCAAGCCGCAGGGTACGAGCAGTACTTC
TRBJ2-1 - - TRBV29-1 CSVGWNNEQFF TGCAGCGTTGGGTGGAACAATGAGCAGTTCTTC
TRBJ2-7 - - TRBV11-3 CASSPWEREQYF TGTGCCAGCAGCCCCTGGGAGCGCGAGCAGTACTTC
TRBJ2-7 - - TRBV7-6 CASSLEQGIVYEQYF TGTGCCAGCAGCTTAGAACAGGGAATTGTCTACGAGCAGTACTTC
TRBJ2-2 once TRBD1 TRBV28 CASSPTWTGVDTGELFF TGTGCCAGCAGTCCGACCTGGACAGGGGTGGACACCGGGGAGCTGTTTTTT
TRBJ2-7 - TRBD2 TRBV6-5 CASSPTSGGNYEQYF TGTGCCAGCAGTCCGACTAGCGGGGGGAACTACGAGCAGTACTTC
TRBJ1-1 - - TRBV28 CASSFEGMNTEAFF TGTGCCAGCAGTTTCGAGGGTATGAACACTGAAGCTTTCTTT
TRBJ1-2 - - TRBV2 CASSEALPIQGYGYTF TGTGCCAGCAGTGAAGCGCTTCCGATACAGGGCTATGGCTACACCTTC
TRBJ2-7 - - TRBV7-8 CASSLDIGSYEQYF TGTGCCAGCAGCTTAGATATAGGGAGCTACGAGCAGTACTTC
TRBJ1-2 - - TRBV4-1 CASSQVGTSIYGYTF TGCGCCAGCAGCCAAGTTGGGACATCCATCTATGGCTACACCTTC
TRBJ2-6 - - TRBV28 CASSFMGSPDSGANVLTF TGTGCCAGCAGTTTCATGGGCAGTCCTGACTCTGGGGCCAACGTCCTGACTTTC
TRBJ2-7 - - TRBV19 CASSISATYEQYF TGTGCCAGTAGTATCAGCGCCACCTACGAGCAGTACTTC
TRBJ2-6 - TRBD1 TRBV27 CASSRNPGQGGRPTLGGVLTF TGTGCCAGCAGTAGAAACCCGGGACAGGGAGGACGGCCGACTCTGGGAGGAGTCCTGACTTTC
TRBJ2-7 - - TRBV7-2 CASSLDPYEQYF TGTGCCAGCAGCTTAGACCCCTACGAGCAGTACTTC
TRBJ1-2 - TRBD1 TRBV6-1 CASSENVWSAGGNYGYTF TGTGCCAGCAGTGAAAATGTCTGGTCGGCAGGGGGTAACTATGGCTACACCTTC
TRBJ2-1 - - TRBV30 CAWSVYGSPYNEQFF TGTGCCTGGAGTGTATACGGGAGTCCCTACAATGAGCAGTTCTTC
TRBJ2-4 - - TRBV13 CASSLGTPSTKNIQYF TGTGCCAGCAGCTTAGGGACCCCATCAACCAAAAACATTCAGTACTTC
TRBJ2-3 - TRBD2 TRBV5-4 CASSPGTSELTNTQYF TGTGCCAGCAGCCCGGGGACTAGCGAGCTCACGAATACGCAGTATTTT
TRBJ2-4 - TRBD2 TRBV4-1 CASSLGLAELAKNIQYF TGCGCCAGCAGCTTGGGACTAGCAGAACTAGCCAAAAACATTCAGTACTTC
TRBJ1-3 - - TRBV5-6 CASSLGGSGNTIYF TGTGCCAGCAGCTTGGGGGGGTCTGGAAACACCATATATTTT
TRBJ1-4 - - TRBV27 CASSLYRGGEKLFF TGTGCCAGCAGCTTATATAGGGGGGGCGAAAAACTGTTTTTT
TRBJ2-1 - TRBD1 TRBV10-3 CAISEQTGTGDYNEQFF TGTGCCATCAGTGAGCAAACCGGGACAGGGGACTACAATGAGCAGTTCTTC
TRBJ2-5 - - TRBV13 CASSLWRRGETQYF TGTGCCAGCAGCTTGTGGAGGCGGGGAGAGACCCAGTACTTC